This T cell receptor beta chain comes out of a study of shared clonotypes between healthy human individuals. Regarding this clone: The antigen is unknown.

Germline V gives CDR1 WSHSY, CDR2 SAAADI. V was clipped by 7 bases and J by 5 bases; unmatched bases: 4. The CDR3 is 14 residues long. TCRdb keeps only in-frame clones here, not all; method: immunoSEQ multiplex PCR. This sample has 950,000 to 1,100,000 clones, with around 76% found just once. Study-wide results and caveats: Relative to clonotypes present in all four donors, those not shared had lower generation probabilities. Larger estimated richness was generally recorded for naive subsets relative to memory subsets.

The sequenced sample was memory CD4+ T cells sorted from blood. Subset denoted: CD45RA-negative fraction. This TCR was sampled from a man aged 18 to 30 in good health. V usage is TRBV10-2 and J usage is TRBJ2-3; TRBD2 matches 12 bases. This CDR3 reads CASTSGRALDTQYF. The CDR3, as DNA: TGCGCCAGCACTAGCGGGAGGGCCCTAGATACGCAGTATTTT.